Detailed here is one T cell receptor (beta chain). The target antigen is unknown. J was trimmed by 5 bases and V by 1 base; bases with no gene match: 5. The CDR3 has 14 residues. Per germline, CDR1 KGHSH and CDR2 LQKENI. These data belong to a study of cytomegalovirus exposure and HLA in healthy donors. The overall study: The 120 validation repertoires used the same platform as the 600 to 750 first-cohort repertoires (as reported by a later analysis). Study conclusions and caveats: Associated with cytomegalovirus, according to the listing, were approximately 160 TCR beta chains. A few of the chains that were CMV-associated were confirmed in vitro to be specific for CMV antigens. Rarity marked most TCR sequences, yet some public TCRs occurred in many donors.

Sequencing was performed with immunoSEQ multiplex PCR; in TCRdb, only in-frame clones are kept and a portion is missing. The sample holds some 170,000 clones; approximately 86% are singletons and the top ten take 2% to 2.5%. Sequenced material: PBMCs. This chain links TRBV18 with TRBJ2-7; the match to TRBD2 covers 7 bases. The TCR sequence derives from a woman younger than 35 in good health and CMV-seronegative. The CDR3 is CASSPQNGGNEQYF. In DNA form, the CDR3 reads TGTGCCAGCTCACCACAAAACGGGGGGAACGAGCAGTACTTC.